This is a list of T cell receptor beta chains from one sample in a study of tumour-infiltrating T cells in Burkitt lymphoma. The data were produced by immunoSEQ multiplex PCR, yet TCRdb's version contains in-frame clones alone and is incomplete. The repertoire holds about 16,000 clones, with 80% as singletons. Material: tumor tissue. The receptors come from a human donor with diffuse large B-cell lymphoma. Each CDR3 is given with its conserved first and last residue. Fields, in order: J gene, D gene, V gene, CDR3 protein. The D gene is left open where the match is weak.

TRBJ1-2 | NA | TRBV5-4 | CASSLTGRGYTF
TRBJ2-2 | TRBD2 | TRBV5-1 | CASSLGRGLAVHTGELFF
TRBJ1-2 | TRBD1 | TRBV10-3 | CAISESRQGAQSYGYTF
TRBJ1-4 | TRBD1 | TRBV18 | CASSQTLGQHNEKLFF
TRBJ1-3 | TRBD1 | TRBV5-8 | CASSYNAGTGTGNTIYF
TRBJ1-4 | NA | TRBV9 | CASSASTWATNEKLFF
TRBJ2-5 | NA | TRBV11-2 | CASSSGLETQYF
TRBJ2-1 | NA | TRBV5-6 | CASSFRGYNEQFF
TRBJ1-6 | NA | TRBV6-5 | CASSSDRNSPLHF
TRBJ2-1 | TRBD2 | TRBV27 | CASSLGLAGGFSYNEQFF
TRBJ2-7 | TRBD1 | TRBV5-1 | CASSSPGQGRPFYEQYF
TRBJ1-5 | NA | TRBV29-1 | CSVGGLNNQPQHF
TRBJ1-4 | TRBD1 | TRBV5-1 | CASRVPDREEGGEKLFF
TRBJ1-1 | NA | TRBV9 | CASSVTANTEAFF
TRBJ2-3 | TRBD2 | TRBV25-1 | CASSDPSGSADTQYF
TRBJ1-4 | NA | TRBV7-3 | CASSLTGTANEKLFF
TRBJ1-1 | TRBD1 | TRBV4-3 | CASSQDGQARDTEAFF
TRBJ2-7 | TRBD2 | TRBV5-5 | CASSLVASGSYEQYF
TRBJ1-2 | NA | TRBV9 | CASSAFNYGYTF
TRBJ1-4 | NA | TRBV2 | CASSDVGSPNEKLFF
TRBJ2-7 | NA | TRBV6-5 | CAAGQQSSYEQYF
TRBJ2-7 | NA | TRBV4-3 | CASSQVSGAGYEQYF
TRBJ1-4 | NA | TRBV9 | CASSVIGGSTNEKLFF
TRBJ1-2 | NA | TRBV19 | CASSPRQPTNYGYTF
TRBJ2-1 | NA | TRBV27 | CASSFWGDTYNEQFF
TRBJ2-1 | NA | TRBV7-3 | CASSHDNYNEQFF
TRBJ2-7 | TRBD1 | TRBV5-1 | CASSLALGGHEQYF
TRBJ1-1 | NA | TRBV21-1 | CASSLRRVPLNTEAFF
TRBJ2-2 | NA | TRBV18 | CASSQMAPGELFF
TRBJ2-1 | NA | TRBV27 | CASSLFQGSDNEQFF
TRBJ1-2 | TRBD1 | TRBV11-1 | CASSPGTVLNYGYTF
TRBJ1-1 | TRBD1 | TRBV4-1 | CASSHQSGGNTEAFF
TRBJ2-2 | TRBD1 | TRBV6-4 | CASSLQGATGELFF
TRBJ2-1 | TRBD2 | TRBV11-2 | CASSLVPLAGGLYNEQFF
TRBJ1-1 | NA | TRBV25-1 | CASSELTDTEAFF
TRBJ2-1 | NA | TRBV5-6 | CASSLNSGGLTYNEQFF
TRBJ1-1 | TRBD1 | TRBV7-9 | CASSLTGQGFYTEAFF